This T cell receptor beta chain originates from a study of neurological immune-mediated disorders. Germline V gene sequence: CDR1 SGHAT, CDR2 FQNNGV. V lost 5 bases, J lost 0 bases, and 12 bases stayed unmatched. CDR3 size: 19 residues. One entry per CDR3 protein results from TCRdb running MiXCR on the 5' RACE reads. Of some 70,000 distinct CDR3 sequences detected, 4.5% appear once; the ten largest clones hold about 6.9%. This clonotype appeared many times. The sample comprised PBMCs. The TCR comes from a man aged 25-45 years with multiple sclerosis. The chain couples TRBV11-2 to TRBJ2-6; 8 nucleotides agree with TRBD1. As DNA, the CDR3 is TGTGCCAGCAGCCCAGTTGGCTCAGGGGGCGCCTCTGGGGCCAACGTCCTGACTTTC. Amino acid sequence: CASSPVGSGGASGANVLTF.